Given below is one T cell receptor (beta chain) in context. The antigen it recognizes is unknown. Base qualities are not at hand, and no much larger clone is one base apart. The record originates from a study of blood T cell repertoires in COVID-19 (TCRdb year 2020). With respect to the entire study: The collaborator samples originated in the United States, Italy and Spain and spanned the acute and convalescent phases of COVID-19. The repertoires were released in a freely available public database meant as a resource for research on the immune response to SARS-CoV-2. The prospective study material was composed of cDNA or gDNA derived from T cells, B-cell-depleted T cells, or PBMCs. Samples were obtained from the ongoing ImmuneRACE study (first 160 participants) and from 1,254 subjects provided by 6 global collaborators. Where HLA class I and class II types were available, the types were taken from metadata supplied by the sample provider, not from assay-based typing. The sample metadata nearly always contained a de-identified subject ID, COVID-19 status, age in years and sex. The dataset comprised deeply sampled blood TCRbeta repertoires from subjects exposed to, actively infected with, or recovered from COVID-19.

Whole blood was collected in K2EDTA tubes by collaborating institutions according to the institutions' own protocols. Collaborator samples were shipped for TCRbeta analysis as frozen whole blood, isolated PBMCs, or DNA extracted from either sample type. Counted from cysteine to phenylalanine, this CDR3 has 12 amino acids. CDR3 DNA is the only sequence kept; it has 36 bases, read in frame from the first base. After removal of 3 bases from V and 9 bases from J, the junction retains 2 bases not matched to a gene. CDR1 and CDR2 (SQVTM, ANQGSEA) derive from the germline V gene. Broad study findings and their caveats: The amount of clinical and demographic metadata varied by source and participant and was provided uncurated.

TCRbeta CDR3 regions were amplified from genomic DNA using the immunoSEQ Assay, a bias-controlled multiplex PCR. Turning to the authors' computational methods: Nucleated cell counts per sample were estimated from amplification of reference gene primers within the assay. To quantify the absolute abundance of each unique TCRbeta CDR3 rearrangement, sequence reads were collapsed and filtered. Productive Simpson clonality was computed per sample as the square root of Simpson's diversity index over productive rearrangements. Entries here come from immuneACCESS through TCRdb and include only in-frame sequences with V and J called. Some clones fail to appear in such tables; in the studies checked, an unresolved V gene covers under half of the shortfall, and the cause of the remainder is unknown. V and J calls and clone size come straight from that table; D and trimming were deduced from the DNA. The sample records about 120,000 clones, 75% to 90% of which are singletons. In total, the top ten clones hold about 2.1% of the sample.

The V and J genes are TRBV29-1 and TRBJ2-1; 10 bases in between match TRBD2. The clonotype originates from a man younger than 45 with acute or convalescent COVID-19. Sequenced sample: peripheral blood. The DNA reads as follows: TGCAGCGTTGAGCCTAGCGGGGGTGAGCAGTTCTTC. Translated, this is CSVEPSGGEQFF.